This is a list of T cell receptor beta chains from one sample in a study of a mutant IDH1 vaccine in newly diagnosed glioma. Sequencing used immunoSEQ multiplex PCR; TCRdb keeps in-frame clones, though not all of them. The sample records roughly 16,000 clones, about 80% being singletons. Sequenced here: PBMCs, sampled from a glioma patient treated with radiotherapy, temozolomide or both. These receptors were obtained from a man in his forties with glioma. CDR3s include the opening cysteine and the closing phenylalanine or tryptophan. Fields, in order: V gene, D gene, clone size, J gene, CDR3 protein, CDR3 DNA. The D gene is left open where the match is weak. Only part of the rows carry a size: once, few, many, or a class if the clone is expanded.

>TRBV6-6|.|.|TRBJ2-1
CASSYSTDEQFF
TGTGCCAGCAGTTACTCCACGGATGAGCAGTTCTTC
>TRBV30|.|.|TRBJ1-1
CAWRVRTEAFF
TGTGCCTGGAGGGTAAGGACTGAAGCTTTCTTT
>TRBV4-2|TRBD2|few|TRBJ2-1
CASSQDRTGGGYNEQFF
TGTGCCAGCAGCCAAGATCGAACGGGAGGGGGGTACAATGAGCAGTTCTTC
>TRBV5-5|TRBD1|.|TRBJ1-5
CASSPGQGGNQPQHF
TGTGCCAGCAGCCCAGGACAGGGGGGGAATCAGCCCCAGCATTTT
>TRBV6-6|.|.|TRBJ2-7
CASSNAINYEQYF
TGTGCCAGCAGTAACGCCATCAACTACGAGCAGTACTTC
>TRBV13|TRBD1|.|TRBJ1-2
CASSLGAGQGAGGYTF
TGTGCCAGCAGCTTAGGGGCGGGACAGGGGGCCGGTGGCTACACCTTC
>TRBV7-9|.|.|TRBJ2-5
CASSFFQETQYF
TGTGCCAGCAGCTTCTTCCAAGAGACCCAGTACTTC
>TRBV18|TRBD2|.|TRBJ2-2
CASSPLPSGDNTGELFF
TGTGCCAGCTCACCTCTTCCTAGCGGAGATAACACCGGGGAGCTGTTTTTT
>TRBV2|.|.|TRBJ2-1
CASSGGGGVNEQFF
TGTGCCAGCAGTGGTGGAGGGGGGGTGAATGAGCAGTTCTTC
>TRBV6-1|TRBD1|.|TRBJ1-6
CASRGTGSDSPLHF
TGTGCCAGCAGGGGGACAGGGTCGGATTCACCCCTCCACTTT
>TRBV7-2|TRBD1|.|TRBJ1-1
CASSPGPGQGWHTEAFF
TGTGCCAGCAGCCCCGGGCCCGGACAGGGGTGGCACACTGAAGCTTTCTTT
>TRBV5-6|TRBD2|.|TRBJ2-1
CASSLGLAGVSNEQFF
TGTGCCAGCAGCTTGGGACTAGCGGGAGTCAGCAATGAGCAGTTCTTC
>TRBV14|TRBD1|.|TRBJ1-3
CASSRAGTGSSYSGNTIYF
TGTGCCAGCAGCCGAGCCGGGACAGGGTCCTCTTACTCTGGAAACACCATATATTTT
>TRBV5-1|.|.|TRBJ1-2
CASSPSSPHYYGYTF
TGCGCCAGCAGCCCCTCTTCACCCCATTACTATGGCTACACCTTC
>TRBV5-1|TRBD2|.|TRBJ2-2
CASSGTSGTGELFF
TGCGCCAGTTCCGGGACTAGCGGCACCGGGGAGCTGTTTTTT
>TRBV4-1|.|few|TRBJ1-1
CASSPGWFPGTEAFF
TGCGCCAGCAGCCCGGGGTGGTTTCCAGGCACTGAAGCTTTCTTT
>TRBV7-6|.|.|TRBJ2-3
CASSLALLGDTQYF
TGTGCCAGCAGCTTAGCGCTGTTGGGAGATACGCAGTATTTT
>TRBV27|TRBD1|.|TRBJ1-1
CASSRTGRDTEAFF
TGTGCCAGCAGCAGGACAGGGAGGGACACTGAAGCTTTCTTT
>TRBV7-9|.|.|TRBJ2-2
CASSLVTTNTGELFF
TGTGCCAGCAGCTTAGTCACCACGAACACCGGGGAGCTGTTTTTT
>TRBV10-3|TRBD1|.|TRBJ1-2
CAISESGQVWYGYTF
TGTGCCATCAGTGAGTCTGGACAGGTTTGGTATGGCTACACCTTC
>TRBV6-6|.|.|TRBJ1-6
CASIDSGLGSPLHF
TGTGCCAGCATTGACAGCGGCTTAGGATCACCCCTCCACTTT
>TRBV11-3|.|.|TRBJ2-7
CASSLSNSYEQYF
TGTGCCAGCAGCTTATCCAACTCCTACGAGCAGTACTTC
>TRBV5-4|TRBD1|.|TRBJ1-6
CASSWDSETSPLHF
TGTGCCAGCAGCTGGGACAGTGAAACCTCACCCCTCCACTTT
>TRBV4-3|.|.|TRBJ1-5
CASSPLRQGLRNQPQHF
TGCGCCAGCAGCCCACTGAGGCAGGGATTAAGAAATCAGCCCCAGCATTTT
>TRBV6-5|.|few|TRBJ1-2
CASSRGPSVGYGYTF
TGTGCCAGCAGTAGGGGACCGTCCGTGGGGTATGGCTACACCTTC
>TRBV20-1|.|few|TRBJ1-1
CSARDLAAPF
TGCAGTGCTAGAGATCTCGCCGCGCCGTTT
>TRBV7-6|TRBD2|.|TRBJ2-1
CASSSSGSGEQFF
TGTGCCAGCAGTTCTAGCGGGAGCGGTGAGCAGTTCTTC
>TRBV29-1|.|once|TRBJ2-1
CSVTIRDSFYNEQFF
TGCAGCGTAACTATACGGGACTCCTTCTACAATGAGCAGTTCTTC
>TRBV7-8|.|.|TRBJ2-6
CASSLRFGANVLTF
TGTGCCAGCAGCTTAAGATTTGGGGCCAACGTCCTGACTTTC
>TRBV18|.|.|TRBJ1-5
CASPGQSQHF
TGTGCCAGCCCCGGACAGTCCCAGCATTTT
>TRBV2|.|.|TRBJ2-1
CASSRQGLDYNEQFF
TGTGCCAGCAGTAGACAGGGACTAGACTACAATGAGCAGTTCTTC
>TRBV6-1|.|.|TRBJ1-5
CASRDYIGNQPQHF
TGTGCCAGCAGGGATTATATAGGCAATCAGCCCCAGCATTTT
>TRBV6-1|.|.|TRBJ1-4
CASSERLNEKLFF
TGTGCCAGCAGTGAAAGGTTAAATGAAAAACTGTTTTTT
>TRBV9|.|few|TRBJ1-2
CASSVAVNLGYTF
TGTGCCAGCAGCGTAGCTGTCAACCTGGGCTACACCTTC
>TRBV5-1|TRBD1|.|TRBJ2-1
CASSRGQGADNEQFF
TGCGCCAGCAGCCGTGGACAGGGGGCAGACAATGAGCAGTTCTTC
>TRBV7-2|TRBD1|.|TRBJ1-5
CASSSTGGGNQPQHF
TGTGCCAGCAGCTCCACAGGGGGAGGGAATCAGCCCCAGCATTTT
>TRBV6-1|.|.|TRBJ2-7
CASSEGLASSYEQYF
TGTGCCAGCAGTGAGGGTCTAGCCAGCTCCTACGAGCAGTACTTC
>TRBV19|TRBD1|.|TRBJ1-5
CASSQGAQPQHF
TGTGCCAGTAGCCAGGGGGCACAGCCCCAGCATTTT
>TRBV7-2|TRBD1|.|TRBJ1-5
CASSLQGRGLRNQPQHF
TGTGCCAGCAGCTTACAGGGCAGGGGGCTTAGGAATCAGCCCCAGCATTTT
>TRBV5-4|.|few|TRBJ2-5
CASSFQETQYF
TGTGCCAGCAGCTTCCAAGAGACCCAGTACTTC
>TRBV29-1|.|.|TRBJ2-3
CSVVIPGFTDTQYF
TGCAGCGTTGTAATTCCGGGGTTCACAGATACGCAGTATTTT
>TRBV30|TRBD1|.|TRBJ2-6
CAWSQQGTSGANVLTF
TGTGCCTGGTCCCAACAGGGGACCTCTGGGGCCAACGTCCTGACTTTC
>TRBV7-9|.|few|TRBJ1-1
CASSLLSYRDPTEAFF
TGTGCCAGCAGCTTACTATCTTACAGGGACCCCACTGAAGCTTTCTTT
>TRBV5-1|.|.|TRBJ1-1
CASSLGDNGEKAFF
TGCGCCAGCAGCTTGGGGGACAACGGGGAAAAGGCTTTCTTT
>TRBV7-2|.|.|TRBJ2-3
CASSQEDNTDTQYF
TGTGCCAGCAGCCAGGAGGATAACACAGATACGCAGTATTTT
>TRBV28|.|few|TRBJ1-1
CASSSTGTSQRAAFF
TGTGCCAGCAGTTCTACCGGGACATCTCAACGAGCAGCTTTCTTT